This TCR beta chain derives from a study of blood T cell repertoires in COVID-19. Study information: Sources were T cells, B-cell-depleted T cells, or PBMCs; the material itself was cDNA or gDNA.

The CDR3 extends over 15 amino acids. Germline V CDR1 and CDR2: SSHAT, FNYEAQ (reference sequence). In the original analysis: Amplified reference gene primers provided the basis for estimating nucleated cell counts. Profiled with immunoSEQ multiplex PCR; TCRdb holds only in-frame clones, not every one. From that table come the V and J calls and clone size; the DNA was used to work out D and trimming. The sample holds 340,000 or so clones, about 86% seen once. Participant reports of clinical history set cohort assignment. Turning to this clone: Germline and junction disagree at one end, which may indicate a read error.

The source is a woman aged 40 to 50 with acute COVID-19. The specimen was PBMCs or T cells enriched from blood (not recorded which). The chain recombines TRBV7-7 with TRBJ1-4; D gene uncertain. CDR3 DNA sequence: TGTGCTAGCAGCTTAAGCTCCGGGGCTAATGAAAAACTGTTTTTT. Its translation is CASSLSSGANEKLFF.